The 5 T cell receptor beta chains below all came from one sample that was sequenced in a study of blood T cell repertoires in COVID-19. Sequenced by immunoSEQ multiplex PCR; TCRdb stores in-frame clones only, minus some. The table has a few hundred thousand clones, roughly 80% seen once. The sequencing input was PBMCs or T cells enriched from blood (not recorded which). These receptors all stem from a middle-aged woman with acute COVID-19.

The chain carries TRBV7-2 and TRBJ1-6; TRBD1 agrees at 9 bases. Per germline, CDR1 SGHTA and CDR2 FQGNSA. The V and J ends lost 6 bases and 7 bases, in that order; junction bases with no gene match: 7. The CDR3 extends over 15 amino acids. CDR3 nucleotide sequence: TGTGCCAGCAGACCGGACGGGACAGGGAATTCACCCCTCCACTTT. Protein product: CASRPDGTGNSPLHF.

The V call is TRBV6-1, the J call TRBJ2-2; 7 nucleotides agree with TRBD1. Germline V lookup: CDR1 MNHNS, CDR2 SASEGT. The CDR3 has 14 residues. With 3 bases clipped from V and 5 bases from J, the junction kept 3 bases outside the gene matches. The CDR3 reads CASSDRGRTGELFF. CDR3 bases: TGTGCCAGCAGTGATAGGGGGCGAACCGGGGAGCTGTTTTTT.

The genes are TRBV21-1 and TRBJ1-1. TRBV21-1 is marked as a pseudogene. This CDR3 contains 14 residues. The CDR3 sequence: CASSNRGGNTEAFF. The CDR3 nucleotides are TGTGCCAGCAGCAATAGGGGGGGGAACACTGAAGCTTTCTTT.

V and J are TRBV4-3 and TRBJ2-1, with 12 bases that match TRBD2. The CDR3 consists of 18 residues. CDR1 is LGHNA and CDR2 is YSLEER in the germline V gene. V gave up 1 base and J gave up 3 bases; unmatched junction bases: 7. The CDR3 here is CASSQAPLTSGGYNEQFF. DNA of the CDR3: TGCGCCAGCAGCCAAGCCCCACTGACTAGCGGGGGCTACAATGAGCAGTTCTTC.

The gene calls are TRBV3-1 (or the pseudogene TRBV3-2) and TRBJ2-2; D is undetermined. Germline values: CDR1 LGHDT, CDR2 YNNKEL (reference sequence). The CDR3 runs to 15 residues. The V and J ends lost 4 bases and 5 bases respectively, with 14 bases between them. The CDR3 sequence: CASSLVPRGTGELFF. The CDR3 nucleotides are TGTGCCAGCAGCCTTGTACCCAGAGGAACCGGGGAGCTGTTTTTT.